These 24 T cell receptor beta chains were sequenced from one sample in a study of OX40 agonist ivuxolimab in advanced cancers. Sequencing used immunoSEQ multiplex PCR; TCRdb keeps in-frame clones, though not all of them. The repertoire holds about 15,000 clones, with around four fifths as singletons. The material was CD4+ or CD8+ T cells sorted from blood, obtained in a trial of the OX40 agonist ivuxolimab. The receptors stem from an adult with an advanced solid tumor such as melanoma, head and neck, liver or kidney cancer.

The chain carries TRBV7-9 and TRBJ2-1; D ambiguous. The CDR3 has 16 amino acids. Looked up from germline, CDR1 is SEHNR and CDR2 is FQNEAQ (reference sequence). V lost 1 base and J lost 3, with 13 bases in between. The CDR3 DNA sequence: TGTGCCAGCAGCTTAGTGGCACCCAAACACTACAATGAGCAGTTCTTC. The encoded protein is CASSLVAPKHYNEQFF.

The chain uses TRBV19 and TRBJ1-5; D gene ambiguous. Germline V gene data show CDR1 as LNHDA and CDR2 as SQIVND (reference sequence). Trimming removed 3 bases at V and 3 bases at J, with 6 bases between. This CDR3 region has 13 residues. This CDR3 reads CASSMTLNQPQHF. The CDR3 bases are TGTGCCAGTAGTATGACTCTCAATCAGCCCCAGCATTTT.

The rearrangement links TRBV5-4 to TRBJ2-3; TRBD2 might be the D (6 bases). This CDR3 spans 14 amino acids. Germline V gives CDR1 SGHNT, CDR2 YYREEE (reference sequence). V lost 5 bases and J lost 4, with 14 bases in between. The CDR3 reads CASRGLGGSDTQYF. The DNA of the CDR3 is TGTGCCAGCAGAGGACTCGGAGGGTCAGATACGCAGTATTTT.

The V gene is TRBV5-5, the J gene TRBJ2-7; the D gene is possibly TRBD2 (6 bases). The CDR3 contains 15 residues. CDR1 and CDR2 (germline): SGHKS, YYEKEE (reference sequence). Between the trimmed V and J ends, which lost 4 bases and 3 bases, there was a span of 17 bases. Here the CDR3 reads CASSPPGRRVYEQYF. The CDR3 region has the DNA TGTGCCAGCAGCCCGCCGGGACGGAGGGTCTACGAGCAGTACTTC.

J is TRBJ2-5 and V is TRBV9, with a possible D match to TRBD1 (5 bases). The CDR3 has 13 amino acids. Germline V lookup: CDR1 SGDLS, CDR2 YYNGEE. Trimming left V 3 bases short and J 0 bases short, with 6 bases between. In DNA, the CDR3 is TGTGCCAGCAGCGCGGACAACCAAGAGACCCAGTACTTC. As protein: CASSADNQETQYF.

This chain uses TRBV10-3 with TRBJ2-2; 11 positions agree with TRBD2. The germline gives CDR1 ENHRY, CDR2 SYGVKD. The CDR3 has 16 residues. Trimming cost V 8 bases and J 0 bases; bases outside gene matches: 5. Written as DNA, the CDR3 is TGTGCCATCTTGATAGCGGGAGGGCCGAACACCGGGGAGCTGTTTTTT. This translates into CAILIAGGPNTGELFF.

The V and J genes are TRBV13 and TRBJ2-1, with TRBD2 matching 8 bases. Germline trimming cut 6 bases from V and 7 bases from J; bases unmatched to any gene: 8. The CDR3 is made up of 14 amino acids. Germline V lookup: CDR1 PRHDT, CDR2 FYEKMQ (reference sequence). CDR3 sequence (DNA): TGTGCCAGCAGGGTAGCGGGGCCAGCGAATGAGCAGTTCTTC. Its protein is CASRVAGPANEQFF.

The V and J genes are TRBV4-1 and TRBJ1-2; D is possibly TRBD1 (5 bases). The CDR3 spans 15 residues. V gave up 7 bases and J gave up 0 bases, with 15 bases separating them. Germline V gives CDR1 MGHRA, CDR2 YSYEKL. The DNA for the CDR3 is TGCGCCAGCAACATAGACAGCCGATCTAACTATGGCTACACCTTC. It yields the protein CASNIDSRSNYGYTF.

In DNA form, the CDR3 reads TGTGCCAGCAGCGACCGGGACCAAGTCCCAGAGACCCAGTACTTC. Translation: CASSDRDQVPETQYF. The V and J genes are TRBV9 and TRBJ2-5; tentatively, D is TRBD1 or TRBD2 (5 bases each). V was clipped by 3 bases and J by 4 bases, with 16 bases between them. Per germline, CDR1 SGDLS and CDR2 YYNGEE. The length of the CDR3 is 15 residues.

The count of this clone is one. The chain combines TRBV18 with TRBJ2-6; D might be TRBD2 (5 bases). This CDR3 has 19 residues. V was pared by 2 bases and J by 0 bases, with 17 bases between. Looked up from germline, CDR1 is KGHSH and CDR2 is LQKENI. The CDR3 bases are TGTGCCAGCTCACCAGGAGGCAGTCTAGCCGACTCTGGGGCCAACGTCCTGACTTTC. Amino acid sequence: CASSPGGSLADSGANVLTF.

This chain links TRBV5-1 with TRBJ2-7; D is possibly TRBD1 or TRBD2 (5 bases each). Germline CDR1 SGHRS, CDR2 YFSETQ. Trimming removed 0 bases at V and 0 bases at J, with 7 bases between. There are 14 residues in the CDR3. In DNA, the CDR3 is TGCGCCAGCAGCTTGGGGGACCACTCCTACGAGCAGTACTTC. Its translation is CASSLGDHSYEQYF.

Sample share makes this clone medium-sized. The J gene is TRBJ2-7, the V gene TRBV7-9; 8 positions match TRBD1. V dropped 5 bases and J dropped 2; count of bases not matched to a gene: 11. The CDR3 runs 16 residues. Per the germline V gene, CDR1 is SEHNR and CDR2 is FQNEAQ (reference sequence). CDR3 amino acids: CASSPAPQGAPYEQYF. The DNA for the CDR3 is TGTGCCAGCAGCCCTGCACCTCAGGGGGCCCCCTACGAGCAGTACTTC.

CDR3 nucleotide sequence: TGTGCCAGCAGCCCGGGGGGAGGGGGATCATACTTC. Its translation: CASSPGGGGSYF. The J gene is TRBJ2-7, the V gene TRBV11-2, with a tentative D call TRBD2 (7 bases). V was clipped by 5 bases and J by 13 bases, with 18 bases between them. The germline gives CDR1 SGHAT, CDR2 FQNNGV. This CDR3 comprises 12 residues.

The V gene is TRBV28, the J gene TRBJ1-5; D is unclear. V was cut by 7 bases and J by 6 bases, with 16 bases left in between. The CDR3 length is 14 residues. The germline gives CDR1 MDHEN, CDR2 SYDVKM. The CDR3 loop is CASNLGREGQPQHF. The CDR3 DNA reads TGTGCCAGCAACCTGGGTAGGGAAGGTCAGCCCCAGCATTTT. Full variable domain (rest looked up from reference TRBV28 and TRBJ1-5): DVKVTQSSRYLVKRTGEKVFLECVQDMDHENMFWYRQDPGLGLRLIYFSYDVKMKEKGDIPEGYSVSREKKERFSLILESASTNQTSMYLCASNLGREGQPQHFGDGTRLSIL.

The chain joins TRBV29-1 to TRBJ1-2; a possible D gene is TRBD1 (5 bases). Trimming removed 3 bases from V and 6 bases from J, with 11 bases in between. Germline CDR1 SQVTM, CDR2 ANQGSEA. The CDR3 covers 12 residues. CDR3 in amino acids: CSVEEGLDGYTF. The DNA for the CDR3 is TGCAGCGTTGAGGAGGGGTTGGATGGCTACACCTTC.

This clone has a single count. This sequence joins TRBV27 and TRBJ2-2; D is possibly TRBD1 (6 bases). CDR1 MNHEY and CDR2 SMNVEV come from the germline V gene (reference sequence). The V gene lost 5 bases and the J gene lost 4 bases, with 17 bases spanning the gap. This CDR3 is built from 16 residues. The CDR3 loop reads CASSPGYRVGTGELFF. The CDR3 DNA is TGTGCCAGCAGTCCCGGATACAGGGTGGGCACCGGGGAGCTGTTTTTT.

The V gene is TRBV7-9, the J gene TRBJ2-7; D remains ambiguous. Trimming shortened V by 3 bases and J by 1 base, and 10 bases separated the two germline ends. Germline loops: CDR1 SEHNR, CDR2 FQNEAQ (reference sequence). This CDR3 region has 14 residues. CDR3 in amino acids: CASSFSWQSYEQYF. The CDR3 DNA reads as TGTGCCAGCAGCTTTTCATGGCAATCCTACGAGCAGTACTTC.

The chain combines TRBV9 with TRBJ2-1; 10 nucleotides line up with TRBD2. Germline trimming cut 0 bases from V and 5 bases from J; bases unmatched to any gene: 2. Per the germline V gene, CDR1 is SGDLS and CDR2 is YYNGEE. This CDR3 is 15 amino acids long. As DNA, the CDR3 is TGTGCCAGCAGCGTAGCAGCGGGGGGGAACAATGAGCAGTTCTTC. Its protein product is CASSVAAGGNNEQFF.

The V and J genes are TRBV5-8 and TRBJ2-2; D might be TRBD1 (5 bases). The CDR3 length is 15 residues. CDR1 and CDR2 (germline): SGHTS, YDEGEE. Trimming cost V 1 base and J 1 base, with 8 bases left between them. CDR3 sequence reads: CASSLSQGNTGELFF. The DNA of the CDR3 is TGTGCCAGCAGCTTGAGTCAGGGGAACACCGGGGAGCTGTTTTTT.

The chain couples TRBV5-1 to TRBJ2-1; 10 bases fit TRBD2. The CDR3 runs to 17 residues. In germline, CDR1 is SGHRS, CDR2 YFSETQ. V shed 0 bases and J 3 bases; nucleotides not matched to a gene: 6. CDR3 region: CASSLGSSGRFYNEQFF. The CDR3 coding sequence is TGCGCCAGCAGCTTGGGTTCTAGCGGGAGATTCTACAATGAGCAGTTCTTC.

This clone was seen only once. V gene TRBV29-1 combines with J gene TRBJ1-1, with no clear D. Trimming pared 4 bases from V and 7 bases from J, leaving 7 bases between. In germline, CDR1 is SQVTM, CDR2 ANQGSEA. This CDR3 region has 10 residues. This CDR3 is CSVVTLEAFF. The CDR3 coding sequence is TGCAGCGTTGTTACACTTGAAGCTTTCTTT.

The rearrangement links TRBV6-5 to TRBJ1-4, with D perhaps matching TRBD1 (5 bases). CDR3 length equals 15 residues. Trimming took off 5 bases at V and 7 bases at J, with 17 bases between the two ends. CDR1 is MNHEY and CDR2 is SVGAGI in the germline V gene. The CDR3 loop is CASSPRGGRGEKLFF. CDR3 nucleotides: TGTGCCAGCAGTCCTCGGGGCGGCCGTGGTGAAAAACTGTTTTTT.

CDR3 residues: CATHPGGRVTGELFF. Here the CDR3 DNA reads TGTGCCACTCACCCTGGCGGGAGGGTGACCGGGGAGCTGTTTTTT. The chain is built from TRBV27 and TRBJ2-2; TRBD2 aligns across 9 bases. The CDR3 spans 15 residues. Unmatched junction bases numbered 11, after V lost 10 bases and J lost 5 bases. Germline loops: CDR1 MNHEY, CDR2 SMNVEV (reference sequence).

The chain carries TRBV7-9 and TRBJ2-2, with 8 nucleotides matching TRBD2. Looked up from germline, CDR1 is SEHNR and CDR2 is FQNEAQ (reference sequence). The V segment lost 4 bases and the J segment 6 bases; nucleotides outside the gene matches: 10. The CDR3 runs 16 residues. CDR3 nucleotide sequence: TGTGCCAGCAGCTCTCTCGGGACTAGATTACCCGGGGAGCTGTTTTTT. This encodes CASSSLGTRLPGELFF.